Listed here are 11 T cell receptor beta chains from one sample, sequenced in a study of T-cell reconstitution after alpha-beta-depleted transplantation in children (dated by TCRdb to the mid-2010s). Library preparation used PCR. For sequencing, an Illumina HiSeq 2500 was employed. TCR libraries were prepared with molecular barcoding, using unique molecular identifiers to normalize TCRbeta repertoire quantification. The public reads were reanalyzed by TCRdb: fastp trimming at Q25, MiXCR alignment, in-frame beta chains only. Duplicate CDR3 protein sequences are folded into a single record with the most common DNA and genes. For this sample the table gives hundreds of thousands of distinct CDR3 sequences, of which under 12% were detected only once. The top ten constitute roughly 2.1% of the sample. In the paper's terms, the treatment or condition label means: allogeneic hematopoietic cell transplantation with graft depleted of TCRalphabeta T cells and CD19 B cells.

The sample here was PBMCs, taken before TCRalphabeta/CD19-depleted stem cell transplant. Every receptor here comes from a child younger than 10 with inherited bone marrow failure, due to receive a stem cell transplant.

Many counts were recorded for this clonotype. The chain joins TRBV12-3 or TRBV12-4 to TRBJ1-2; D may be TRBD1 (6 bases). Trimming cost V 5 bases and J 8 bases, with 18 bases left between them. The CDR3 covers 14 residues. CDR3 protein: CASSDDMGGYGYTF. The CDR3 DNA follows: TGTGCCAGCAGTGACGATATGGGGGGCTACGGCTACACCTTC.

This clonotype appeared many times. This rearrangement joins TRBV7-9 to TRBJ2-3; D perhaps matches TRBD2 (6 bases). V gave up 0 bases and J gave up 4 bases, with 11 bases separating them. CDR1 and CDR2 from the germline V gene are SEHNR and FQNEAQ (reference sequence). The CDR3 totals 15 residues. In DNA form, the CDR3 reads TGTGCCAGCAGCTTAGCGGGAGGTTCCCCAGATACGCAGTATTTT. Translating gives CASSLAGGSPDTQYF. The variable domain in full, completed from reference TRBV7-9 and TRBJ2-3, reads DTGVSQNPRHKITKRGQNVTFRCDPISEHNRLYWYRQTLGQGPEFLTYFQNEAQLEKSRLLSDRFSAERPKGSFSTLEIQRTEQGDSAMYLCASSLAGGSPDTQYFGPGTRLTVL.

This clonotype was picked up many times. The CDR3 bases are TGCAGCGTTGAAGATTCGGGTCGGAAAAGCTACGAGCAGTACTTC. It yields the protein CSVEDSGRKSYEQYF. The chain has TRBV29-1 and TRBJ2-7; no firm D call. CDR1 and CDR2 from the germline V gene are SQVTM and ANQGSEA. The CDR3 totals 15 residues. V shed 0 bases and J shed 3 bases, with 15 bases lying between them.

This clonotype was counted at least ten times. The chain links TRBV9 to TRBJ2-1; 7 nucleotides align to TRBD2. This CDR3 region has 15 residues. Germline CDR1 is SGDLS and CDR2 is YYNGEE. V gave up 0 bases and J gave up 5 bases; unmatched junction bases: 5. In DNA, the CDR3 is TGTGCCAGCAGCGTAGGCGGGAGTCCCAACAATGAGCAGTTCTTC. This encodes CASSVGGSPNNEQFF. The complete variable domain, with remaining parts taken from reference TRBV9 and TRBJ2-1, reads DSGVTQTPKHLITATGQRVTLRCSPRSGDLSVYWYQQSLDQGLQFLIQYYNGEERAKGNILERFSAQQFPDLHSELNLSSLELGDSALYFCASSVGGSPNNEQFFGPGTRLTVL.

The rearrangement joins TRBV19 to TRBJ2-1, with TRBD2 identical over 13 bases. Germline lookup yields CDR1 LNHDA and CDR2 SQIVND (reference sequence). CDR3 size: 16 residues. The V segment lost 6 bases and the J segment 5 bases; nucleotides outside the gene matches: 7. CDR3 nucleotides: TGTGCCAGTAGGCGAACAACTAGCGGGAGGGACAATGAGCAGTTCTTC. Its protein product is CASRRTTSGRDNEQFF.

This clonotype was seen only a few times. V usage is TRBV24-1 and J usage is TRBJ2-1, with unresolved D. V lost 7 bases, J lost 6 bases, and 9 bases lay in between. The CDR3 spans 12 residues. Germline loops: CDR1 KGHDR, CDR2 SFDVKD. The CDR3 spells CATSENSNEQFF. The CDR3 coding sequence is TGTGCCACCAGCGAGAACAGCAATGAGCAGTTCTTC.

This clonotype was counted many times. The chain carries TRBV7-9 and TRBJ2-2, with 11 bases identical to TRBD2. From germline, CDR1 is SEHNR and CDR2 FQNEAQ (reference sequence). V lost 4 bases and J lost 3; bases outside the gene matches: 7. The CDR3 contains 17 residues. The CDR3 DNA reads as TGTGCCAGCAGCTCATCACTAGCGGGAGCTGACACCGGGGAGCTGTTTTTT. It yields the protein CASSSSLAGADTGELFF.

With respect to this clonotype: This may stem from a read error, because a much larger clone lies one nucleotide away. The J gene is TRBJ1-3, the V gene TRBV12-3 or TRBV12-4; D unresolved. CDR3 length equals 17 residues. The CDR3 DNA reads TGTGCCAGCAGTCGTTCGCGGGCAAACCCACCTGGAAACACCATACATTTT. This gives the protein CASSRSRANPPGNTIHF.

This clonotype was counted at least ten times. This chain connects TRBV15 to TRBJ2-5, with D perhaps matching TRBD2 (6 bases). Looked up from germline, CDR1 is LNHNV and CDR2 is YYDKDF (reference sequence). Trimming left V 1 base short and J 2 bases short, with 8 bases between. The CDR3 is 14 amino acids. Written as DNA, the CDR3 is TGTGCCACCAGCAGAGGACTAGAACAAGAGACCCAGTACTTC. Protein: CATSRGLEQETQYF.

This clonotype was counted many times. The chain couples TRBV2 to TRBJ2-7, with D maybe TRBD2 (5 bases). V was trimmed by 2 bases and J by 1 base, leaving 6 bases between them. CDR1 is SNHLY and CDR2 is FYNNEI in the germline V gene. The CDR3 totals 13 residues. CDR3 in DNA: TGTGCCAGCAGTGAATCGGGGTCCTACGAGCAGTACTTC. The encoded protein is CASSESGSYEQYF.

The table lists this clonotype with many counts. The chain recombines TRBV25-1 with TRBJ2-7; either TRBD1 or TRBD2 may fit D (6 bases each). The CDR3 has 16 amino acids. V was trimmed by 1 base and J by 6 bases, leaving 19 bases between them. Germline V gene data show CDR1 as MGHDK and CDR2 as SYGVNS. The CDR3 region is CASSESHRGHEVEQYF. CDR3 nucleotide sequence: TGTGCCAGCAGTGAATCCCACCGGGGGCACGAGGTCGAGCAGTACTTC.